The source of this T cell receptor (beta chain) is a study of T cells in Graves' hyperthyroidism and ophthalmopathy. Germline V lookup: CDR1 ENHRY, CDR2 SYGVKD. CDR3 length: 14 residues. After removal of 7 bases from V and 6 bases from J, the junction contained 9 bases not matched to a gene. This clonotype was counted only a few times. Hyperthyroidism of Graves' type that showed no ophthalmopathy progression within 18 months was stable. There were TCR beta CDR3 regions amplified from RNA transcripts. TCR CDR3 regions were first amplified by RT-PCR with HTBI primers. A single record per CDR3 protein comes from TCRdb applying MiXCR to the multiplex PCR reads. The data contain some 690,000 distinct CDR3 sequences, 15% to 20% of them seen just once; the ten biggest clones take up around 15%.

The clonotype was recovered from a man between 45 and 60 years old with Graves' hyperthyroidism. Input material: blood. The genes are TRBV10-3 and TRBJ2-1; 7 bases are a match to TRBD1. The CDR3, as DNA: TGTGCCATCACAGATACAGGGGCTCGCAATGAGCAGTTCTTC. This sequence encodes CAITDTGARNEQFF.